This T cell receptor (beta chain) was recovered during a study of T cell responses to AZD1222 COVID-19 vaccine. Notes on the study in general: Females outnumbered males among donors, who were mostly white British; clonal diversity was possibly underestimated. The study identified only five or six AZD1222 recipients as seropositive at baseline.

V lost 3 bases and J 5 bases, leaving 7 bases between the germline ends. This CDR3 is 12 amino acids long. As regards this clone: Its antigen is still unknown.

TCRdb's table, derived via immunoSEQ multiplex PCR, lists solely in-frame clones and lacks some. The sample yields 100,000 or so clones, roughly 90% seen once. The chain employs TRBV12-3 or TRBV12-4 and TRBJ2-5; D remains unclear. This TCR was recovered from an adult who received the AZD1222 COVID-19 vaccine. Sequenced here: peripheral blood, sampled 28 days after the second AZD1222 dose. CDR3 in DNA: TGTGCCAGCAGTTTGGGCAGCGAGACCCAGTACTTC. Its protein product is CASSLGSETQYF.